This is a list of T cell receptor beta chains from one sample in a study of vaccination effects on CD4 cells after COVID-19. Method: immunoSEQ multiplex PCR; TCRdb's copy keeps in-frame clones and lacks some. The sample has under 15,000 clones, just under 75% seen once. Their antigen targets remain unknown. The sample here was CD4+ T cells from PBMCs cultured with HCoV-NL63 spike peptides, taken after COVID-19 vaccination. Receptor source: a human donor who had a prior SARS-CoV-2 infection. The CDR3 runs from the conserved cysteine through the conserved F or W. A D gene is named only where the DNA matches it firmly. Clone size is not always given. Where it is, it says once, few, many or a class for expanded clones.

TGTGCCAGTAGTATTTGGCTAGCGATCTCCTACAATGAGCAGTTCTTC,CASSIWLAISYNEQFF,NA,NA,16,TRBJ2-1,TRBV19
TGTGCCAGCAGGCCCGACGGCTCAAATTCACCCCTCCACTTT,CASRPDGSNSPLHF,NA,few,14,TRBJ1-6,TRBV6-5
TGTGCCAGTAGTCCCACGGGACGGCGCGCTAGCGGGAGCGGGACCGGGGAGCTGTTTTTT,CASSPTGRRASGSGTGELFF,TRBD2,NA,20,TRBJ2-2,TRBV19
TGTGCCAGCAGGTATACAGGGACCGCCTACAATGAGCAGTTCTTC,CASRYTGTAYNEQFF,NA,few,15,TRBJ2-1,TRBV6-5
TGTGCCGCCTACGATGCCGGGGCGATCAATGAGCAGTTCTTC,CAAYDAGAINEQFF,NA,NA,14,TRBJ2-1,TRBV28
TGTGCCAGCAGTTACGGCGGGTCATACAATGAGCAGTTCTTC,CASSYGGSYNEQFF,NA,few,14,TRBJ2-1,TRBV6-2/TRBV6-3
TGTGCCAGCAGTGGCGGACTAGCGGACACCGGGGAGCTGTTTTTT,CASSGGLADTGELFF,TRBD2,few,15,TRBJ2-2,TRBV6-2/TRBV6-3
TGCGCCAGCAGCTGGGTCGTTGGAGCGAGTGCGGTGGCGAAAGAACATTACTACGAGCAGTACTTC,CASSWVVGASAVAKEHYYEQYF,NA,NA,22,TRBJ2-7,TRBV5-1
TGCAGCGTTGAAGTTTTTAGCGGGAGAGAGTTTGGTTACAATGAGCAGTTCTTC,CSVEVFSGREFGYNEQFF,TRBD2,once,18,TRBJ2-1,TRBV29-1
TGTGCCAGCAGCTTAGTAGCAGGCTCCTACGAGCAGTACTTC,CASSLVAGSYEQYF,NA,NA,14,TRBJ2-7,TRBV11-2
TGCAGTGCTAGTGGACAGGGTTCGGGTCAGCCCCAGCATTTT,CSASGQGSGQPQHF,TRBD1,NA,14,TRBJ1-5,TRBV20-1